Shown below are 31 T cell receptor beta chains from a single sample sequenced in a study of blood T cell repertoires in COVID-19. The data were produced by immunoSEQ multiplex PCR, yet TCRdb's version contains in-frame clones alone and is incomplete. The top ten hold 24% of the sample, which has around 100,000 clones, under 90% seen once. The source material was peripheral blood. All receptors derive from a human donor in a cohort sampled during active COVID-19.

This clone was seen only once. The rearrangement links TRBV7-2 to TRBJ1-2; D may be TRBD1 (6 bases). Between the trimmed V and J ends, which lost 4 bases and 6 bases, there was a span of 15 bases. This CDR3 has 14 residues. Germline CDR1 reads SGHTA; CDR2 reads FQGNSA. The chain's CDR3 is CASSSTQGRDGYTF. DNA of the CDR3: TGTGCCAGCAGCTCAACACAGGGCAGGGATGGCTACACCTTC.

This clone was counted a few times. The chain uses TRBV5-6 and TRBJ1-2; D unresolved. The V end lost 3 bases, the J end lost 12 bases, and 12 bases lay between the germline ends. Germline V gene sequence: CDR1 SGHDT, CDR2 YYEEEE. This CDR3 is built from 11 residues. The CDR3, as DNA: TGTGCCAGCAGCTCGTCGGCGGGTAACACCTTC. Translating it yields CASSSSAGNTF.

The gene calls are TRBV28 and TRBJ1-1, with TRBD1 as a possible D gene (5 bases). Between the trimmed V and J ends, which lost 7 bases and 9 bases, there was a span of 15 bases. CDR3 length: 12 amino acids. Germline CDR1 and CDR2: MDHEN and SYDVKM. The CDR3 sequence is CASISPTAKAFF. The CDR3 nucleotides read TGTGCCAGCATTTCCCCGACAGCTAAAGCTTTCTTT.

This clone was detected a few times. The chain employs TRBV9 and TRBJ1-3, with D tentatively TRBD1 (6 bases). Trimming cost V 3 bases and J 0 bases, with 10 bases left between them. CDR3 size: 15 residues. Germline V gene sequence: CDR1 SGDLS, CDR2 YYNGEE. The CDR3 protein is CASSAGDISGNTIYF. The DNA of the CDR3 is TGTGCCAGCAGCGCTGGGGACATCTCTGGAAACACCATATATTTT.

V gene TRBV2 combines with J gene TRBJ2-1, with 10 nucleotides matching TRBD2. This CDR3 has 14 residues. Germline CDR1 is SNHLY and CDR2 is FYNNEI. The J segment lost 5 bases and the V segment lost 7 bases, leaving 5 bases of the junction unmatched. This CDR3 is CASTGLADHNEQFF. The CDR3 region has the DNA TGTGCCAGCACCGGACTAGCGGATCACAATGAGCAGTTCTTC.

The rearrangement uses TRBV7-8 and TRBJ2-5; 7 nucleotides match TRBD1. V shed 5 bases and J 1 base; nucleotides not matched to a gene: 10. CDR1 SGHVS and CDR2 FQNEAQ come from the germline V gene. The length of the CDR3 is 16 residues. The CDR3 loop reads CASSTTGVGIQETQYF. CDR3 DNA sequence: TGTGCCAGCAGCACTACAGGGGTGGGGATCCAAGAGACCCAGTACTTC.

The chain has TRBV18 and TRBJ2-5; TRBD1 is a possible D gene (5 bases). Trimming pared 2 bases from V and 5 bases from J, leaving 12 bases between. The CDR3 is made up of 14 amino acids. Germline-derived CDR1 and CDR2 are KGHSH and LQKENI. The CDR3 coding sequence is TGTGCCAGCTCACCATCCAAGGGGCACGAGACCCAGTACTTC. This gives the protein CASSPSKGHETQYF.

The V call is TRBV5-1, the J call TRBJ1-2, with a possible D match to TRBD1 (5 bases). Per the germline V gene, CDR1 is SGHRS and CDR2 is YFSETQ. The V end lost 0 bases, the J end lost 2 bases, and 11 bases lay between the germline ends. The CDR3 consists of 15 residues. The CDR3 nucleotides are TGCGCCAGCAGCTTGGGACAGAGCGCCAACTATGGCTACACCTTC. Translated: CASSLGQSANYGYTF.

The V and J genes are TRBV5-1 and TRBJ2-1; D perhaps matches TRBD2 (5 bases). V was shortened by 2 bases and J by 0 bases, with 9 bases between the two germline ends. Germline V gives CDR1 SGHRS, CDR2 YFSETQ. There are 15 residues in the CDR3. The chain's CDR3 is CASSLVGSSYNEQFF. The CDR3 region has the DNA TGCGCCAGCAGCTTAGTAGGGAGCTCCTACAATGAGCAGTTCTTC.

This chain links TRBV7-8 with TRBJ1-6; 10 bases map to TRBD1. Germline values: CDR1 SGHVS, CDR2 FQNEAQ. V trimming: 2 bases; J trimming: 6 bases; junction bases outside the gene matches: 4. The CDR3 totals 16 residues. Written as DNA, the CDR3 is TGTGCCAGCAGCTTACCCGGACAGGGGGGTAATTCACCCCTCCACTTT. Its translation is CASSLPGQGGNSPLHF.

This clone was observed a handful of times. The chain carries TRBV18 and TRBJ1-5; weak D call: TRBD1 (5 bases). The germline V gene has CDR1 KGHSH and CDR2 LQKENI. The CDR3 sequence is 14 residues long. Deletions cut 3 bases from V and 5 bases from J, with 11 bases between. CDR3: CASSPGGKDQPQHF. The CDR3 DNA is TGTGCCAGCTCACCCGGGGGAAAAGATCAGCCCCAGCATTTT.

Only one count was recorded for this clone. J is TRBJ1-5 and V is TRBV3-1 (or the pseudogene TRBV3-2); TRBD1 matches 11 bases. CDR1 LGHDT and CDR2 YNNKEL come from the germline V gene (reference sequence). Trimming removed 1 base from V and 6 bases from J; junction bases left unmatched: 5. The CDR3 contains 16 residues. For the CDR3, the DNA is TGTGCCAGCAGCCAAGGGGGGACAGGGGGAGGTCAGCCCCAGCATTTT. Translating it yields CASSQGGTGGGQPQHF.

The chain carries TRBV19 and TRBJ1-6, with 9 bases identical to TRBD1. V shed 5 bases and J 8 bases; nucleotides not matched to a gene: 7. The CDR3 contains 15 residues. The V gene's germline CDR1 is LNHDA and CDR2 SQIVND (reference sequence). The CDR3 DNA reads TGTGCCAGTAGTCGGACAGGGGATAAGGATTCACCCCTCCACTTT. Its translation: CASSRTGDKDSPLHF.

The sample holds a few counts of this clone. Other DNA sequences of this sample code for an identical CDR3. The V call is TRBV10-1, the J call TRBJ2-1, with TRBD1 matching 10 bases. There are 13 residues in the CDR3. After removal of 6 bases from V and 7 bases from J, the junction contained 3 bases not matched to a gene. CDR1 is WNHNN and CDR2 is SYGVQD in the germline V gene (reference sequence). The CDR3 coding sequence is TGCGCCAGCAGCAGGACAGGGGGTAATGAGCAGTTCTTC. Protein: CASSRTGGNEQFF.

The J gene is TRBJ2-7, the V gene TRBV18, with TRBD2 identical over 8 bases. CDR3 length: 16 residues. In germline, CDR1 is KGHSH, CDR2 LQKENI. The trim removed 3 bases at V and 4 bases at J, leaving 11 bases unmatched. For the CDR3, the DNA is TGTGCCAGCTCACCGGCGGGGGGCGCAAGGATTTACGAGCAGTACTTC. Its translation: CASSPAGGARIYEQYF.

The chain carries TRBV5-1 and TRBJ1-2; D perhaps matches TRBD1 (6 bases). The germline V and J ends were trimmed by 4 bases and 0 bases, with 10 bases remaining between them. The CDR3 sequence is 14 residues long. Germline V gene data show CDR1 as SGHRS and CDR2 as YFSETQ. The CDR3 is CASSPRTANYGYTF. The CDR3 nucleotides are TGCGCCAGCAGCCCGCGGACAGCTAACTATGGCTACACCTTC.

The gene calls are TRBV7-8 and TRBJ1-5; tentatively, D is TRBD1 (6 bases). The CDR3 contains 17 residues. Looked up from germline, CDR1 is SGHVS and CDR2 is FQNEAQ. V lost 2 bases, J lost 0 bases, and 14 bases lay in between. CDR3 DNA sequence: TGTGCCAGCAGCTTAAACAAGGGGGTTTATAGCAATCAGCCCCAGCATTTT. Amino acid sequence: CASSLNKGVYSNQPQHF. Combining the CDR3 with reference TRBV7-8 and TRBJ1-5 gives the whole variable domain GAGVSQSPRYKVAKRGQDVALRCDPISGHVSLFWYQQALGQGPEFLTYFQNEAQLDKSGLPSDRFFAERPEGSVSTLKIQRTQQEDSAVYLCASSLNKGVYSNQPQHFGDGTRLSIL.

CDR3 sequence: CASSRTSGSQETQYF. The CDR3 coding sequence is TGTGCCAGTAGCCGGACTAGCGGGAGCCAGGAGACCCAGTACTTC. The gene calls are TRBV19 and TRBJ2-5; 13 nucleotides match TRBD2. The germline V gene encodes CDR1 LNHDA and CDR2 SQIVND (reference sequence). Trimming took 6 bases from V and 5 from J; bases not matched to a gene: 6. The CDR3 length is 15 residues.

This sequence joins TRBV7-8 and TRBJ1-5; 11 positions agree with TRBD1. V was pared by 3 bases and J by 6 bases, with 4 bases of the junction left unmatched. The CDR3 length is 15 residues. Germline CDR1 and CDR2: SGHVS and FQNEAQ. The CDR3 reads CASSFRTGGTQPQHF. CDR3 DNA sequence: TGTGCCAGCAGCTTCCGGACAGGGGGCACTCAGCCCCAGCATTTT.

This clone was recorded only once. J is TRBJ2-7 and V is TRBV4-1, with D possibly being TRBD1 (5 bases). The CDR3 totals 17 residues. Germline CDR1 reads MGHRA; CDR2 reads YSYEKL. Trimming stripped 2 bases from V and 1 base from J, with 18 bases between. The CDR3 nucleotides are TGCGCCAGCAGCCAATTCCTTGCTCGGCAGGGTTCCTACGAGCAGTACTTC. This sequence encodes CASSQFLARQGSYEQYF.

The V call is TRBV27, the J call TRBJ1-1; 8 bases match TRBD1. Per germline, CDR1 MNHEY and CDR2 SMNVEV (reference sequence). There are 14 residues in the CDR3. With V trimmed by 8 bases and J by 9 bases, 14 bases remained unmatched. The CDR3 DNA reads TGTGCCAGCCATGGCAGGGGGCGCGAATTGCAAGCTTTCTTT. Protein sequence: CASHGRGRELQAFF.

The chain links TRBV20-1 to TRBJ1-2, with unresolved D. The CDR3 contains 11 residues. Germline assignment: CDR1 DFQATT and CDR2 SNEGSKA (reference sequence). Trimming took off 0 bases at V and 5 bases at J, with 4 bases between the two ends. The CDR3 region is CSARDRYGYTF. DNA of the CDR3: TGCAGTGCTAGAGATCGGTATGGCTACACCTTC.

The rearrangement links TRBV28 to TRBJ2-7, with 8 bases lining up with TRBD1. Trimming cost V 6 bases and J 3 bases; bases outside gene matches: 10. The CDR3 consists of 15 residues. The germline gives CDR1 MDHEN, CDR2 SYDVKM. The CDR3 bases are TGTGCCAGCAGCCTAGGGGGGACAGGAGGCTACGAGCAGTACTTC. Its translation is CASSLGGTGGYEQYF.

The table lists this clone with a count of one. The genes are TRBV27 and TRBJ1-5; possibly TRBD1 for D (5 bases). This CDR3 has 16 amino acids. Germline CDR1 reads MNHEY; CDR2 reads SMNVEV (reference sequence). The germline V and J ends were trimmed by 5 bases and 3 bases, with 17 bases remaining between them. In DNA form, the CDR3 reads TGTGCCAGCAGTCCGACAGCGGGGAGGTCCAATCAGCCCCAGCATTTT. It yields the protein CASSPTAGRSNQPQHF.

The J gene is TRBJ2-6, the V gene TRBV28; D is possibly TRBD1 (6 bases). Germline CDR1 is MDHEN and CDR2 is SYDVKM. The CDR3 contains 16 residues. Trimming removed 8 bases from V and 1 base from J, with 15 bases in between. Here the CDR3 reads CASRGGYFSGANVLTF. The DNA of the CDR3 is TGTGCCAGCCGAGGGGGATACTTTTCTGGGGCCAACGTCCTGACTTTC.

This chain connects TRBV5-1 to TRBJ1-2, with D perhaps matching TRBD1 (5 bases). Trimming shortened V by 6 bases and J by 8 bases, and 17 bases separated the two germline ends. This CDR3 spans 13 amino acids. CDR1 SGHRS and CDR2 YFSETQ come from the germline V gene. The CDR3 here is CASNLGTSAGYTF. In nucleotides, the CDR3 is TGCGCCAGCAACCTTGGGACTTCGGCGGGCTACACCTTC.

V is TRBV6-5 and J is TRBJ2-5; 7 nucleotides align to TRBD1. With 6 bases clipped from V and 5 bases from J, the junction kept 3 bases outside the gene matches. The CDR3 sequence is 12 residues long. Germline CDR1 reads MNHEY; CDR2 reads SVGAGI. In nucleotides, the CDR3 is TGTGCCAGCAGACAGGGGTGGGAGACCCAGTACTTC. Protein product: CASRQGWETQYF.

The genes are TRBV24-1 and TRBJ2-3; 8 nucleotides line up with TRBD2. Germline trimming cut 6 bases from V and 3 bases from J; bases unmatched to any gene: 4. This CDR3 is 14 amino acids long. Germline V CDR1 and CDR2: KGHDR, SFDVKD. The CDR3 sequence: CATSSGSHTDTQYF. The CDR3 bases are TGTGCCACCAGTAGCGGGAGTCATACAGATACGCAGTATTTT.

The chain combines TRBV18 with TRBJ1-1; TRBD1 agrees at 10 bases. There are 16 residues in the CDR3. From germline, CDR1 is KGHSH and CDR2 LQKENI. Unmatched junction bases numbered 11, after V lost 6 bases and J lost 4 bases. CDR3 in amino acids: CASSSTGGTWATEAFF. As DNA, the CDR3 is TGTGCCAGCTCGTCGACAGGGGGCACCTGGGCCACTGAAGCTTTCTTT. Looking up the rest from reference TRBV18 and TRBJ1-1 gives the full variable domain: NAGVMQNPRHLVRRRGQEARLRCSPMKGHSHVYWYRQLPEEGLKFMVYLQKENIIDESGMPKERFSAEFPKEGPSILRIQQVVRGDSAAYFCASSSTGGTWATEAFFGQGTRLTVV.

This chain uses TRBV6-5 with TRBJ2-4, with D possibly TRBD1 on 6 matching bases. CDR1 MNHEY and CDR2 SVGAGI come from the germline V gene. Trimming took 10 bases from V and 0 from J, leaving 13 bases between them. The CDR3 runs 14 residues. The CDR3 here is CATSGARAKNIQYF. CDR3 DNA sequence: TGTGCCACCTCAGGGGCCCGAGCCAAAAACATTCAGTACTTC.

The CDR3 nucleotides read TGCGCCAGCAGTGAGGACAGGGCTGGGGCCAACGTCCTGACTTTC. Amino acids: CASSEDRAGANVLTF. The rearrangement uses TRBV10-1 and TRBJ2-6; TRBD1 matches 7 bases. Trimming took 2 bases from V and 2 from J; bases not matched to a gene: 0. Germline V gene lookup returns CDR1 WNHNN and CDR2 SYGVQD (reference sequence). This CDR3 region has 15 residues.